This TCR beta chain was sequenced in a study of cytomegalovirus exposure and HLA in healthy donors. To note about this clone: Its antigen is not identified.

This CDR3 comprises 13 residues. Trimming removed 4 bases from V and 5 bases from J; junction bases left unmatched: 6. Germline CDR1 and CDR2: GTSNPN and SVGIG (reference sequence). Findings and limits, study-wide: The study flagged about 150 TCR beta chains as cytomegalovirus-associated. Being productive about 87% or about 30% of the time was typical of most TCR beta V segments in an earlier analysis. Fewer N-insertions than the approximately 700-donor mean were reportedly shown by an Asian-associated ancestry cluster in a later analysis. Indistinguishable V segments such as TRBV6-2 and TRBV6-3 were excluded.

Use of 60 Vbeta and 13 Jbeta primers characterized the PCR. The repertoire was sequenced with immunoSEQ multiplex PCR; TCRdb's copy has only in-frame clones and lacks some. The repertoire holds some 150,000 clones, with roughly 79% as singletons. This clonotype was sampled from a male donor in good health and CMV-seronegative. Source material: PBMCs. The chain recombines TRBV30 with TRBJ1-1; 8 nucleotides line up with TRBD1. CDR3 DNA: TGTGCCTGGAACAGACAGGGGAGGACTGAAGCTTTCTTT. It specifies CAWNRQGRTEAFF. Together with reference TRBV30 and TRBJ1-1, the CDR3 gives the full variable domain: SQTIHQWPATLVQPVGSPLSLECTVEGTSNPNLYWYRQAAGRGLQLLFYSVGIGQISSEVPQNLSASRPQDRQFILSSKKLLLSDSGFYLCAWNRQGRTEAFFGQGTRLTVV.